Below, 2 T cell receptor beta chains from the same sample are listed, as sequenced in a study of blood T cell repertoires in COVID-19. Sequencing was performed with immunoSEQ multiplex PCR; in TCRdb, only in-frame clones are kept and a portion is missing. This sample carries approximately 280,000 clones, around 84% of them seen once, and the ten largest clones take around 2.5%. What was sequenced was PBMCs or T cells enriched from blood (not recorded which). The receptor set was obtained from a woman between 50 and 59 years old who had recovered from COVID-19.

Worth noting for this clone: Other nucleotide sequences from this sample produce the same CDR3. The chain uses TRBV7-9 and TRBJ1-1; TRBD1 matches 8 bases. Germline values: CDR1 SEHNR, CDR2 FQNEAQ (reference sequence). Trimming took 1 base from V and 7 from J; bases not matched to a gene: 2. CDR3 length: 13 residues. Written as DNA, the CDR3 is TGTGCCAGCAGCTTAGGAGGACAGGGTGAAGCTTTCTTT. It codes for CASSLGGQGEAFF.

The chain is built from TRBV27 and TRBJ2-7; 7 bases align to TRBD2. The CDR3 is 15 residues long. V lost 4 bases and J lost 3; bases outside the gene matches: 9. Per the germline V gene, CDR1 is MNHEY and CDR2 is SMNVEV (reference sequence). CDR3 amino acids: CASSWAGAVVYEQYF. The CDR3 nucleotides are TGTGCCAGCAGTTGGGCGGGAGCGGTTGTCTACGAGCAGTACTTC.